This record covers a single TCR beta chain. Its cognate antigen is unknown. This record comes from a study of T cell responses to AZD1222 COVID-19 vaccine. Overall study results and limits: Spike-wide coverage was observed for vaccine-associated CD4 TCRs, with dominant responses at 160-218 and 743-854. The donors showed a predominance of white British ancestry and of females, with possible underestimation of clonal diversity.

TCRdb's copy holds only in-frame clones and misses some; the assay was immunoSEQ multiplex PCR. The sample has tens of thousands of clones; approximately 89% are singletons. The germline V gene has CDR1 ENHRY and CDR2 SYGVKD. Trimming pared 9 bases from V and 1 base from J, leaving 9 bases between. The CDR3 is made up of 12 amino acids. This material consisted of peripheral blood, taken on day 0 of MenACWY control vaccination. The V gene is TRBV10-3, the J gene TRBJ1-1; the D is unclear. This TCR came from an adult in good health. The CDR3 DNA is TGTGCCATAGGGAAAGCGAACACTGAAGCTTTCTTT. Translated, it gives CAIGKANTEAFF.